The 32 T cell receptor beta chains presented below share a single source sample, sequenced in a study of shared clonotypes between healthy human individuals. The method was immunoSEQ multiplex PCR; TCRdb's version includes in-frame clones alone and lacks a portion of them. The profile covers around 2.5 million clones, with 93% appearing a single time and about 0.39% taken by the ten largest. The sequenced sample was naive CD4+ T cells from PBMCs. Subset here: CD45RA+ positively selected. These receptors were obtained from a man aged 18-30 years in good health. Some clones in this sample may be carry-over from other donors' samples.

The chain joins TRBV19 to TRBJ1-6; no firm D call. The V gene lost 1 base and the J gene lost 7 bases, with 14 bases spanning the gap. CDR3 length equals 16 residues. CDR1 is LNHDA and CDR2 is SQIVND in the germline V gene (reference sequence). The CDR3 spells CASSIVIGVGNSPLHF. CDR3 nucleotides: TGTGCCAGTAGTATAGTAATTGGCGTTGGAAATTCACCCCTCCACTTT. Supplemented by reference TRBV19 and TRBJ1-6, the full variable domain reads DGGITQSPKYLFRKEGQNVTLSCEQNLNHDAMYWYRQDPGQGLRLIYYSQIVNDFQKGDIAEGYSVSREKKESFPLTVTSAQKNPTAFYLCASSIVIGVGNSPLHFGNGTRLTVT.

The chain uses TRBV27 and TRBJ2-3; D perhaps matches TRBD1 (5 bases). The CDR3 contains 21 residues. Looked up from germline, CDR1 is MNHEY and CDR2 is SMNVEV (reference sequence). V lost 6 bases, J lost 2 bases, and 33 bases lay in between. The CDR3 DNA sequence: TGTGCCAGCAGCCTCAGGGTGCCACCCGGCCACCCGGCCGTCGACACAGATACGCAGTATTTT. Translating gives CASSLRVPPGHPAVDTDTQYF.

The chain links TRBV2 to TRBJ2-7; possible D gene TRBD2, 5 bases. V gave up 6 bases and J gave up 4 bases, with 10 bases separating them. This CDR3 contains 12 residues. The germline V gene has CDR1 SNHLY and CDR2 FYNNEI. In nucleotides, the CDR3 is TGTGCCAGCAGGTCGTCGGGGTACGAGCAGTACTTC. It translates to CASRSSGYEQYF.

In this sample, this clone turned up once. The chain recombines TRBV7-2 with TRBJ1-1; a weak D match, TRBD1 (6 bases). V lost 4 bases and J lost 7, with 16 bases in between. The CDR3 has 14 residues. The V gene's germline CDR1 is SGHTA and CDR2 FQGNSA. Written as DNA, the CDR3 is TGTGCCAGCAGCTCCTCGGGGGGCAGTAATGAAGCTTTCTTT. Its translation is CASSSSGGSNEAFF.

This chain links TRBV14 with TRBJ2-6, with D hard to call. The CDR3 contains 15 residues. V was clipped by 4 bases and J by 0 bases, with 7 bases between them. Germline CDR1 and CDR2: SGHDN and FVKESK. The CDR3 bases are TGTGCCAGCAGCCTAAGTCTCTCTGGGGCCAACGTCCTGACTTTC. Residues: CASSLSLSGANVLTF.

This chain connects TRBV28 to TRBJ2-3; D unresolved. V lost 3 bases and J lost 5, with 9 bases in between. The CDR3 is 13 residues long. Per germline, CDR1 MDHEN and CDR2 SYDVKM. The CDR3 spells CASSFVLLDTQYF. CDR3 coding DNA: TGTGCCAGCAGTTTTGTACTGTTAGATACGCAGTATTTT.

The genes are TRBV6-5 and TRBJ2-7; possible D gene TRBD1, 6 bases. Germline V gene lookup returns CDR1 MNHEY and CDR2 SVGAGI. The V gene lost 6 bases and the J gene lost 1 base, with 16 bases spanning the gap. The CDR3 loop spans 15 amino acids. Here the CDR3 DNA reads TGTGCCAGCAGCCCAACGCCGGGACAATCCTACGAGCAGTACTTC. Protein product: CASSPTPGQSYEQYF.

V gene TRBV6-5 combines with J gene TRBJ2-3; D is ambiguous. CDR1 and CDR2 from the germline V gene are MNHEY and SVGAGI. The CDR3 spans 13 residues. V lost 6 bases to trimming and J lost 4 bases, with 11 bases between them. Written as DNA, the CDR3 is TGTGCCAGCAGACGTCAGTGGCCAGATACGCAGTATTTT. Residues: CASRRQWPDTQYF.

This clone was detected once. This rearrangement joins TRBV18 to TRBJ1-4; 7 bases are shared with TRBD1. CDR1 and CDR2 (germline): KGHSH, LQKENI. The junction had 6 bases not matched to a gene; V was cut back by 3 bases and J by 5 bases. The CDR3 extends over 15 amino acids. The CDR3 sequence is CASSPIQGQNEKLFF. CDR3 nucleotides: TGTGCCAGCTCACCCATTCAGGGACAGAATGAAAAACTGTTTTTT.

Of note for this clone: This CDR3 is missing its conserved last phenylalanine or tryptophan, likely due to a read error. The gene calls are TRBV7-9 and TRBJ1-2; D may be TRBD1 (6 bases). In germline, CDR1 is SEHNR, CDR2 FQNEAQ (reference sequence). This CDR3 comprises 16 residues. V lost 1 base, J lost 4 bases, and 16 bases lay in between. The CDR3 protein is CASSLDGNRAFYGYTS. In DNA form, the CDR3 reads TGTGCCAGCAGCTTAGATGGGAACAGGGCGTTCTATGGCTACACCTCC.

On this clone itself: Other DNA sequences in the sample encode the same CDR3. The chain is built from TRBV11-2 and TRBJ1-1, with D possibly TRBD1 on 5 matching bases. CDR1 is SGHAT, CDR2 FQNNGV, per germline. The length of the CDR3 is 13 residues. Trimming took 2 bases from V and 1 from J, leaving 5 bases between them. CDR3 residues: CASSLRGNTEAFF. The CDR3 bases are TGTGCCAGCAGCTTAAGGGGGAACACTGAAGCTTTCTTT.

The V call is TRBV6-6, the J call TRBJ2-1, with D perhaps given as TRBD1 or TRBD2 (6 bases each). This CDR3 region has 15 residues. Germline V lookup: CDR1 MNHNY, CDR2 SVGAGI (reference sequence). The germline V and J ends were trimmed by 3 bases and 2 bases, with 11 bases remaining between them. CDR3 in amino acids: CASSYRGRPYNEQFF. As DNA, the CDR3 is TGTGCCAGCAGTTATCGGGGGCGACCCTACAATGAGCAGTTCTTC.

The chain links TRBV7-2 to TRBJ1-5; D is possibly TRBD1 (5 bases). V shed 0 bases and J shed 6 bases, with 9 bases lying between them. Germline V CDR1 and CDR2: SGHTA, FQGNSA. The CDR3 is made up of 14 amino acids. CDR3 bases: TGTGCCAGCAGCTTAGCGCAGGGAAGTCAGCCCCAGCATTTT. Its translation is CASSLAQGSQPQHF.

The chain links TRBV6-6 to TRBJ2-2; 8 bases agree with TRBD1. V was pared by 2 bases and J by 9 bases, with 8 bases of the junction left unmatched. Germline CDR1 reads MNHNY; CDR2 reads SVGAGI (reference sequence). CDR3 length: 15 residues. CDR3 coding DNA: TGTGCCAGCAGTTACCCCGACAGGGGTAGGTGGGAGCTGTTTTTT. It yields the protein CASSYPDRGRWELFF.

The V and J genes are TRBV5-6 and TRBJ2-1; D may be TRBD2 (5 bases). V was trimmed by 1 base and J by 10 bases, leaving 9 bases between them. Germline V lookup: CDR1 SGHDT, CDR2 YYEEEE. The CDR3 loop spans 12 amino acids. CDR3 protein: CASSLSGIEQFF. For the CDR3, the DNA is TGTGCCAGCAGCTTGTCCGGGATCGAGCAGTTCTTC. Combining the CDR3 with reference TRBV5-6 and TRBJ2-1 gives the whole variable domain DAGVTQSPTHLIKTRGQQVTLRCSPKSGHDTVSWYQQALGQGPQFIFQYYEEEERQRGNFPDRFSGHQFPNYSSELNVNALLLGDSALYLCASSLSGIEQFFGPGTRLTVL.

This chain links TRBV7-9 with TRBJ1-1; 7 nucleotides align to TRBD1. Per germline, CDR1 SEHNR and CDR2 FQNEAQ (reference sequence). CDR3 length: 15 amino acids. V was pared by 3 bases and J by 1 base, with 5 bases of the junction left unmatched. Here the CDR3 reads CASSFNTGANTEAFF. The CDR3 DNA reads as TGTGCCAGCAGCTTCAATACAGGGGCGAACACTGAAGCTTTCTTT.

V is TRBV2 and J is TRBJ1-2; D may be TRBD1 (6 bases). The V end lost 4 bases, the J end lost 9 bases, and 12 bases lay between the germline ends. Germline assignment: CDR1 SNHLY and CDR2 FYNNEI. This CDR3 has 12 amino acids. CDR3 sequence: CASSADGGSYTF. CDR3 nucleotides: TGTGCCAGCAGTGCGGACGGGGGCAGCTACACCTTC.

The rearrangement joins TRBV28 to TRBJ1-2; possible D gene TRBD1, 5 bases. There are 14 residues in the CDR3. V lost 6 bases and J lost 8, with 19 bases in between. Per germline, CDR1 MDHEN and CDR2 SYDVKM. CDR3 coding DNA: TGTGCCAGCAGGTCCGGTACATGGGGCTACGGCTACACCTTC. Its protein product is CASRSGTWGYGYTF.

The V and J genes are TRBV2 and TRBJ2-2; the match to TRBD1 covers 9 bases. Germline CDR1 reads SNHLY; CDR2 reads FYNNEI. This CDR3 has 18 residues. The trim removed 4 bases at V and 4 bases at J, leaving 13 bases unmatched. Written as DNA, the CDR3 is TGTGCCAGCAGTGGTAGGGGTCTGGGACAGGGACGCACCGGGGAGCTGTTTTTT. Encoded protein: CASSGRGLGQGRTGELFF.

This clone was counted a few times. V usage is TRBV2 and J usage is TRBJ1-5; 7 bases align to TRBD1. The CDR3 consists of 14 residues. Germline V CDR1 and CDR2: SNHLY, FYNNEI. V shed 5 bases and J 5 bases; nucleotides not matched to a gene: 6. The CDR3, as DNA: TGTGCCAGCAGTCTGGACAGGTCAGATCAGCCCCAGCATTTT. It translates to CASSLDRSDQPQHF.

V usage is TRBV18 and J usage is TRBJ1-1; 8 bases map to TRBD1. The trim removed 4 bases at V and 0 bases at J, leaving 1 base unmatched. Germline lookup yields CDR1 KGHSH and CDR2 LQKENI. The CDR3 totals 14 residues. The chain's CDR3 is CASSRDRLNTEAFF. The CDR3 DNA follows: TGTGCCAGCTCACGGGACAGGTTGAACACTGAAGCTTTCTTT.

The rearrangement joins TRBV18 to TRBJ1-5; 8 nucleotides align to TRBD1. The CDR3 is 17 residues long. V shed 1 base and J 0 bases; nucleotides not matched to a gene: 5. The germline gives CDR1 KGHSH, CDR2 LQKENI. The CDR3 reads CASSPLRTGHSNQPQHF. As DNA, the CDR3 is TGTGCCAGCTCACCACTCCGGACAGGGCATAGCAATCAGCCCCAGCATTTT.

The V call is TRBV5-4, the J call TRBJ1-2; D remains ambiguous. Between the trimmed V and J ends, which lost 3 bases and 7 bases, there was a span of 13 bases. Germline V gene sequence: CDR1 SGHNT, CDR2 YYREEE (reference sequence). The CDR3 has 13 residues. Here the CDR3 reads CASSSKVFPGYTF. The CDR3 DNA reads TGTGCCAGCAGCTCGAAGGTCTTCCCTGGCTACACCTTC.

The chain is built from TRBV6-1 and TRBJ2-7, with TRBD2 matching over 7 bases. With 2 bases clipped from V and 4 bases from J, the junction kept 11 bases outside the gene matches. The germline CDR1 and CDR2 sequences are MNHNS and SASEGT. There are 16 residues in the CDR3. The CDR3 DNA is TGTGCCAGCAGTGAAAACCTGCAGCGGGGTACATACGAGCAGTACTTC. This translates into CASSENLQRGTYEQYF.

CDR3 nucleotides: TGTGCCAGCAGCTTAAGACAGGGGTATAACTATGGCTACACCTTC. Translation gives CASSLRQGYNYGYTF. V and J are TRBV7-9 and TRBJ1-2, with TRBD1 matching over 8 bases. The J segment lost 1 base and the V segment lost 2 bases, leaving 3 bases of the junction unmatched. The CDR3 consists of 15 residues. From germline, CDR1 is SEHNR and CDR2 FQNEAQ (reference sequence).

This chain links TRBV30 with TRBJ2-2; D is unresolved. This CDR3 contains 13 residues. Germline CDR1 is GTSNPN and CDR2 is SVGIG (reference sequence). Trimming took off 5 bases at V and 0 bases at J, with 7 bases between the two ends. CDR3 sequence: CAWADPNTGELFF. In nucleotides, the CDR3 is TGTGCCTGGGCGGACCCGAACACCGGGGAGCTGTTTTTT.

About this clone: The same CDR3 also results from other DNA sequences found in this sample. The chain carries TRBV30 and TRBJ1-4; D ambiguous. CDR3 size: 14 residues. In germline, CDR1 is GTSNPN, CDR2 SVGIG (reference sequence). V was pared by 2 bases and J by 2 bases, with 9 bases between. The CDR3 nucleotides read TGTGCCTGGAGTCTAGGAGGCACTAATGAAAAACTGTTTTTT. Encoded protein: CAWSLGGTNEKLFF.

V and J are TRBV30 and TRBJ1-1; D perhaps matches TRBD1 (5 bases). Trimming pared 5 bases from V and 0 bases from J, leaving 16 bases between. Germline V gives CDR1 GTSNPN, CDR2 SVGIG (reference sequence). This CDR3 contains 15 residues. CDR3 sequence reads: CAWAGAPALNTEAFF. CDR3 sequence (DNA): TGTGCCTGGGCCGGGGCCCCTGCGTTGAACACTGAAGCTTTCTTT.

This sequence joins TRBV18 and TRBJ2-3; no definite D call. The CDR3 runs to 15 residues. The V gene lost 3 bases and the J gene lost 0 bases, with 10 bases spanning the gap. The germline V gene encodes CDR1 KGHSH and CDR2 LQKENI. CDR3 sequence (DNA): TGTGCCAGCTCACCCGGGCAGTCTAGCACAGATACGCAGTATTTT. This encodes CASSPGQSSTDTQYF.

Note on this clone: Other DNA sequences of this sample code for an identical CDR3. This sequence joins TRBV9 and TRBJ2-2, with D tentatively TRBD1 (6 bases). V gave up 0 bases and J gave up 1 base, with 7 bases separating them. The CDR3 has 15 amino acids. CDR1 and CDR2 (germline): SGDLS, YYNGEE. The CDR3 spells CASSVEGQNTGELFF. The CDR3 DNA sequence: TGTGCCAGCAGCGTAGAGGGACAGAACACCGGGGAGCTGTTTTTT.

V is TRBV30 and J is TRBJ2-7, with 11 bases lining up with TRBD2. Germline V gene lookup returns CDR1 GTSNPN and CDR2 SVGIG (reference sequence). The V and J ends lost 2 bases and 6 bases, in that order; junction bases with no gene match: 3. The CDR3 spans 13 residues. In DNA form, the CDR3 reads TGTGCCTGGAGTAGAGGGACTAGCGGCGAGCAGTACTTC. Its protein is CAWSRGTSGEQYF.

J is TRBJ2-1 and V is TRBV25-1; 10 bases line up with TRBD1. In germline, CDR1 is MGHDK, CDR2 SYGVNS. CDR3 length: 15 amino acids. V shed 6 bases, J shed 3 bases, and the junction held 5 bases outside the gene matches. CDR3 region: CASRSDRGLYNEQFF. CDR3 nucleotide sequence: TGTGCCAGCAGGAGCGACAGGGGGCTCTACAATGAGCAGTTCTTC.